This T cell receptor beta chain was obtained from a study of blood T cell repertoires in COVID-19. The sample holds a few counts of this clone. This CDR3 has 17 residues. V was clipped by 0 bases and J by 0 bases, with 13 bases between them. Germline V gene lookup returns CDR1 SGHVS and CDR2 FNYEAQ. The assay was immunoSEQ multiplex PCR, and TCRdb's table has in-frame clones only and misses some. The data show some 240,000 clones, around 85% seen once. Study members were between about 18 and 89 years old and lived in roughly 24 US regions. The material sequenced was PBMCs or T cells enriched from blood (not recorded which). V usage is TRBV7-6 and J usage is TRBJ2-3; possibly TRBD1 for D (6 bases). This clonotype was sampled from a woman aged 40 to 50 with acute COVID-19. The CDR3 protein is CASSLAPGTLSTDTQYF. CDR3 bases: TGTGCCAGCAGCTTAGCTCCCGGGACACTTAGCACAGATACGCAGTATTTT.